The rows below give T cell receptor beta chains drawn from one sample of a study of shared clonotypes between healthy human individuals. The repertoire was sequenced with immunoSEQ multiplex PCR; TCRdb's copy has only in-frame clones and lacks some. The repertoire holds hundreds of thousands of clones, with roughly 73% as singletons. Input material: memory CD4+ T cells sorted from blood. Receptors originate from a woman in her twenties or thirties in good health. Both conserved end residues are part of each CDR3. Fields, in order: V gene, J gene, clone size, CDR3 length, D gene, CDR3 protein, CDR3 DNA. D genes are given only for firm matches. Where a row states a size, it is once, few, many or the class of an expanded clone; other rows omit it.

TRBV4-2	TRBJ2-7	NA	16	NA	CASSQESYGSSYEQYF	TGTGCCAGCAGCCAAGAATCTTACGGGAGCTCCTACGAGCAGTACTTC
TRBV28	TRBJ1-1	NA	15	NA	CASSPSRGGNTEAFF	TGTGCCAGCAGTCCGTCGAGGGGAGGGAACACTGAAGCTTTCTTT
TRBV5-4	TRBJ2-3	many	16	TRBD2	CASSPLRGLGTDTQYF	TGTGCCAGCAGCCCCCTTCGGGGACTAGGGACAGATACGCAGTATTTT
TRBV7-9	TRBJ2-1	NA	17	TRBD2	CASSSGLAGGPKDEQFF	TGTGCCAGCAGCTCCGGACTAGCGGGAGGCCCTAAGGATGAGCAGTTCTTC
TRBV4-1	TRBJ1-1	NA	14	NA	CASSQGLLGTEAFF	TGCGCCAGCAGCCAAGGACTCCTGGGCACTGAAGCTTTCTTT
TRBV5-1	TRBJ2-1	few	14	TRBD2	CASRIGAGENEQFF	TGCGCCAGCAGGATAGGAGCGGGAGAAAATGAGCAGTTCTTC
TRBV11-2	TRBJ1-1	NA	13	NA	CASSLSTNTEAFF	TGTGCCAGCAGCTTATCCACTAACACTGAAGCTTTCTTT
TRBV7-9	TRBJ1-5	few	15	NA	CASSLADRHNQPQHF	TGTGCCAGCAGCTTAGCCGACAGGCATAATCAGCCCCAGCATTTT
TRBV5-6	TRBJ2-1	once	15	TRBD2	CASSWTSGFYNEQFF	TGTGCCAGCAGCTGGACTAGCGGATTCTACAATGAGCAGTTCTTC
TRBV11-2	TRBJ2-7	NA	13	TRBD2	CASSPQRDVEQYF	TGTGCCAGCAGCCCCCAGCGGGACGTCGAGCAGTACTTC
TRBV7-9	TRBJ1-3	once	15	NA	CASSLTGAEWNTIYF	TGTGCCAGCAGCTTAACGGGGGCTGAATGGAACACCATATATTTT
TRBV7-9	TRBJ2-1	NA	12	TRBD2	CASSMLAGDPFF	TGTGCCAGCAGCATGCTAGCGGGAGACCCGTTCTTC
TRBV7-9	TRBJ1-4	NA	14	NA	CASGVGVGNEKLFF	TGTGCCAGCGGCGTGGGAGTTGGTAATGAAAAACTGTTTTTT
TRBV27	TRBJ2-1	NA	18	NA	CASPILRGTQSSYNEQFF	TGTGCCAGCCCAATACTTCGCGGGACCCAGAGCTCCTACAATGAGCAGTTCTTC
TRBV7-9	TRBJ2-1	few	15	TRBD2	CASSLAGAGGGEQFF	TGTGCCAGCAGCTTAGCGGGCGCGGGAGGAGGTGAGCAGTTCTTC
TRBV5-4	TRBJ1-2	NA	13	NA	CASSTTWSYGYTF	TGTGCCAGCAGTACAACGTGGTCGTATGGCTACACCTTC
TRBV29-1	TRBJ2-3	NA	19	TRBD2	CSAAFVAGRVGVPTDTQYF	TGCAGCGCCGCCTTCGTGGCCGGGAGGGTCGGAGTCCCCACAGATACGCAGTATTTT
TRBV19	TRBJ1-5	NA	15	TRBD1	CASSTINRGGQPQHF	TGTGCCAGTAGTACCATCAACAGGGGAGGACAGCCCCAGCATTTT
TRBV11-1	TRBJ2-5	once	14	TRBD2	CASSPKLAEETQYF	TGTGCCAGCAGCCCTAAGCTAGCGGAAGAGACCCAGTACTTC
TRBV6-5	TRBJ1-2	NA	13	NA	CASSYSTVVGYTF	TGTGCCAGCAGTTACTCGACGGTTGTTGGCTACACCTTC
TRBV7-6	TRBJ1-1	many	14	NA	CASSLGPGQTEAFF	TGTGCCAGCAGCTTGGGGCCAGGGCAGACTGAAGCTTTCTTT
TRBV28	TRBJ2-7	NA	14	NA	CASGMGVESYEQYF	TGTGCCAGCGGTATGGGAGTTGAATCCTACGAGCAGTACTTC
TRBV5-6	TRBJ2-7	NA	16	TRBD1	CASSLAWGTGTYEQYF	TGTGCCAGCAGCTTGGCATGGGGGACAGGAACCTACGAGCAGTACTTC
TRBV7-2	TRBJ1-1	NA	13	NA	CASSSQGDTEAFF	TGTGCCAGCAGCTCTCAGGGAGACACTGAAGCTTTCTTT
TRBV19	TRBJ2-7	NA	14	TRBD1	CASSIQGAPGEQYF	TGTGCCAGTAGTATACAGGGGGCGCCGGGTGAGCAGTACTTC
TRBV11-3	TRBJ2-1	NA	15	TRBD2	CASSRGTSGNHEQFF	TGTGCCAGCAGCCGAGGGACTAGCGGGAACCATGAGCAGTTCTTC
TRBV19	TRBJ1-3	NA	15	TRBD1	CASREGTATGNTIYF	TGTGCCAGTAGGGAGGGGACAGCGACTGGAAACACCATATATTTT
TRBV6-1	TRBJ1-5	NA	10	NA	CATQVQPQHF	TGTGCCACCCAGGTTCAGCCCCAGCATTTT
TRBV27	TRBJ2-3	NA	15	NA	CASSPLPRLADTQYF	TGTGCCAGCAGTCCGCTCCCTAGGTTGGCGGATACGCAGTATTTT
TRBV19	TRBJ1-2	NA	16	NA	CASSIDATVTNYGYTF	TGTGCCAGTAGTATAGATGCGACAGTAACTAACTATGGCTACACCTTC
TRBV5-4	TRBJ1-1	NA	14	NA	CASSFESGLTEAFF	TGTGCCAGCAGCTTCGAGTCGGGCCTCACGGAAGCTTTCTTT
TRBV4-2	TRBJ2-6	NA	19	NA	CASSQDPETAYSGANVLTF	TGTGCCAGCAGCCAAGATCCGGAGACGGCCTACTCTGGGGCCAACGTCCTGACTTTC
TRBV30	TRBJ2-1	few	16	TRBD2	CAWSPPGGRSYNEQFF	TGTGCCTGGAGCCCCCCCGGCGGGAGATCGTACAATGAGCAGTTCTTC
TRBV28	TRBJ1-4	NA	13	TRBD1	CASSGGPGGKLFF	TGTGCCAGCAGTGGGGGCCCAGGGGGAAAACTGTTTTTT
TRBV5-1	TRBJ1-2	NA	15	NA	CASSLAWANSYGYTF	TGCGCCAGCAGCTTGGCCTGGGCAAACTCGTATGGCTACACCTTC
TRBV7-9	TRBJ1-1	NA	16	NA	CASSFNPGALSPEAFF	TGTGCCAGCAGCTTTAATCCAGGGGCTCTGTCCCCTGAAGCTTTCTTT
TRBV6-4	TRBJ2-7	NA	10	TRBD2	CASSEWGGYF	TGTGCCAGCAGTGAGTGGGGGGGGTACTTC
TRBV27	TRBJ2-2	NA	12	NA	CASRSNTGELFF	TGTGCCAGCAGATCGAACACCGGGGAGCTGTTTTTT
TRBV11-3	TRBJ2-1	NA	16	TRBD2	CASSVAGGGSYNEQFF	TGTGCCAGCAGCGTTGCGGGAGGGGGGTCCTACAATGAGCAGTTCTTC
TRBV6-5	TRBJ2-1	NA	15	TRBD1	CASSRLGTGDNEQFF	TGTGCCAGCAGCCGACTAGGGACAGGAGACAATGAGCAGTTCTTC
TRBV5-6	TRBJ2-5	NA	15	TRBD1	CASSQPGQGPETQYF	TGTGCCAGCAGTCAGCCGGGACAGGGTCCGGAGACCCAGTACTTC
TRBV28	TRBJ2-6	few	13	NA	CASRPPGANVLTF	TGTGCCAGCAGGCCCCCTGGGGCCAACGTCCTGACTTTC
TRBV29-1	TRBJ2-5	NA	13	TRBD1	CSETQGAGETQYF	TGCAGCGAAACACAGGGGGCAGGGGAGACCCAGTACTTC
TRBV7-8	TRBJ2-7	NA	12	TRBD1	CAIGPGQGVQYF	TGTGCCATCGGCCCGGGACAGGGAGTGCAGTACTTC
TRBV11-2	TRBJ1-2	NA	15	NA	CASSLDLGGVYGYTF	TGTGCCAGCAGCTTAGATCTCGGGGGAGTCTATGGCTACACCTTC
TRBV5-1	TRBJ1-2	NA	15	NA	CASSLAPGTNYGYTF	TGCGCCAGCAGCTTGGCCCCAGGGACCAACTATGGCTACACCTTC